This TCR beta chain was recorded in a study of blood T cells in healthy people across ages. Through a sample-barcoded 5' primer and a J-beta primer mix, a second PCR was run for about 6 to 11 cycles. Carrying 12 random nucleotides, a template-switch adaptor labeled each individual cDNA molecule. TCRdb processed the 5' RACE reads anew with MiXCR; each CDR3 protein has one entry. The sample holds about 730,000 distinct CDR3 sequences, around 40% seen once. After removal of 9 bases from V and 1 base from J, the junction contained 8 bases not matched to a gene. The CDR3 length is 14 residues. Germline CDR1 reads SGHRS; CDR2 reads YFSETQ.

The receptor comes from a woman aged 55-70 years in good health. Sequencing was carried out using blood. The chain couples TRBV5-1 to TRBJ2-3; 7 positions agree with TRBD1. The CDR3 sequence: CATSGGIGTDTQYF. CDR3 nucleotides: TGCGCCACCTCAGGGGGAATCGGCACAGATACGCAGTATTTT.